What follows are 30 T cell receptor beta chains derived from one specimen sequenced in a study of cytomegalovirus exposure and HLA in healthy donors. It was with 60 Vbeta and 13 Jbeta primers that the PCR ran. Sequencing was performed with immunoSEQ multiplex PCR; in TCRdb, only in-frame clones are kept and a portion is missing. The table has 120,000 to 150,000 clones, about 80% seen once. The sample consisted of PBMCs. The receptors come from a woman aged 25 to 39 in good health and CMV-seronegative.

The chain links TRBV10-2 to TRBJ2-1, with 10 nucleotides matching TRBD2. From germline, CDR1 is WSHSY and CDR2 SAAADI. This CDR3 spans 16 amino acids. Trimming removed 4 bases from V and 6 bases from J; junction bases left unmatched: 9. CDR3 sequence reads: CASSGERGGRGNEQFF. The DNA of the CDR3 is TGCGCCAGCAGTGGGGAGCGGGGGGGCCGGGGCAATGAGCAGTTCTTC.

This clone was picked up a small number of times. The chain is built from TRBV7-2 and TRBJ2-2, with D possibly TRBD2 on 6 matching bases. From germline, CDR1 is SGHTA and CDR2 FQGNSA. V was pared by 5 bases and J by 2 bases, with 12 bases between. CDR3 size: 15 residues. Here the CDR3 DNA reads TGTGCCAGCAGCGCCCTGGGAGGAAACACCGGGGAGCTGTTTTTT. It is translated as CASSALGGNTGELFF.

This clone appeared a single time. The J gene is TRBJ1-6, the V gene TRBV6-1; D may be TRBD1 (6 bases). This CDR3 is 11 amino acids long. Per the germline V gene, CDR1 is MNHNS and CDR2 is SASEGT. Trimming pared 3 bases from V and 13 bases from J, leaving 7 bases between. DNA for the CDR3: TGTGCCAGCAGTGAGGACAGTCCCCTCCACTTT. This codes for CASSEDSPLHF.

The rearrangement joins TRBV4-1 to TRBJ2-3; 8 nucleotides line up with TRBD2. The CDR3 runs 15 residues. Trimming at V came to 3 bases and at J to 0 bases, leaving 2 bases not matched to a gene. Germline V lookup: CDR1 MGHRA, CDR2 YSYEKL. The CDR3 region is CASSHQRGSTDTQYF. The CDR3 nucleotides read TGCGCCAGCAGCCACCAGCGGGGGAGCACAGATACGCAGTATTTT.

The rearrangement joins TRBV5-6 to TRBJ1-4, with TRBD1 matching 7 bases. CDR1 and CDR2 from the germline V gene are SGHDT and YYEEEE. The CDR3 is 14 residues long. After removal of 2 bases from V and 5 bases from J, the junction contained 3 bases not matched to a gene. CDR3 sequence reads: CASSFYRGNEKLFF. The CDR3, as DNA: TGTGCCAGCAGCTTTTACAGGGGAAATGAAAAACTGTTTTTT.

The chain links TRBV27 to TRBJ2-5; perhaps TRBD2 as D (7 bases). The ends were cut back, 5 bases at V and 2 bases at J, with 15 bases in the middle. The CDR3 has 15 amino acids. The V gene's germline CDR1 is MNHEY and CDR2 SMNVEV (reference sequence). The DNA of the CDR3 is TGTGCCAGCAGTACCCTCAGGGGAGGGCAAGAGACCCAGTACTTC. This translates into CASSTLRGGQETQYF.

The gene calls are TRBV6-5 and TRBJ1-1; D is undetermined. This CDR3 comprises 14 residues. Germline V gene data show CDR1 as MNHEY and CDR2 as SVGAGI. The V and J ends lost 2 bases and 1 base respectively, with 8 bases between them. DNA for the CDR3: TGTGCCAGCAGTTACGGAGAACGGAACACTGAAGCTTTCTTT. Protein: CASSYGERNTEAFF.

V is TRBV7-8 and J is TRBJ1-1; 7 bases fit TRBD1. Per the germline V gene, CDR1 is SGHVS and CDR2 is FQNEAQ. Germline trimming cut 2 bases from V and 5 bases from J; bases unmatched to any gene: 5. The CDR3 consists of 14 residues. The CDR3 coding sequence is TGTGCCAGCAGCTTACAAACAGGGGTGACTGAAGCTTTCTTT. This translates into CASSLQTGVTEAFF.

This chain links TRBV9 with TRBJ1-5, with a tentative D call TRBD1 (5 bases). Germline CDR1 is SGDLS and CDR2 is YYNGEE. The V gene lost 4 bases and the J gene lost 6 bases, with 17 bases spanning the gap. CDR3 length equals 15 residues. The CDR3 DNA sequence: TGTGCCAGCAGCCTTGCCGGGGGAGAGGGTCAGCCCCAGCATTTT. It codes for CASSLAGGEGQPQHF.

This clone was picked up a small number of times. The rearrangement joins TRBV6-5 to TRBJ2-7; D might be TRBD1 (6 bases). This CDR3 comprises 13 residues. CDR1 is MNHEY, CDR2 SVGAGI, per germline. V lost 4 bases and J 5 bases, leaving 12 bases between the germline ends. The CDR3 loop is CASSFSNRDEQYF. DNA for the CDR3: TGTGCCAGCAGTTTTTCAAACAGGGACGAGCAGTACTTC.

This sequence joins TRBV6-5 and TRBJ1-2; 8 bases are shared with TRBD1. CDR1 and CDR2 from the germline V gene are MNHEY and SVGAGI. This CDR3 region has 15 residues. V lost 5 bases, J lost 4 bases, and 9 bases stayed unmatched. This CDR3 reads CASSPPGGYSYGYTF. In DNA, the CDR3 is TGTGCCAGCAGTCCCCCAGGGGGCTATTCCTATGGCTACACCTTC.

The chain combines TRBV11-1 with TRBJ2-1, with D maybe TRBD2 (5 bases). The germline CDR1 and CDR2 sequences are SGHAT and FQDESV (reference sequence). With 4 bases removed from V and 8 bases from J, the gap between germline ends came to 18 bases. The CDR3 has 15 amino acids. CDR3 sequence: CASSSKRPVHHEQFF. DNA for the CDR3: TGTGCCAGCAGCTCGAAGCGGCCCGTCCACCATGAGCAGTTCTTC. Complete variable domain (other parts from reference TRBV11-1 and TRBJ2-1): EAEVAQSPRYKITEKSQAVAFWCDPISGHATLYWYRQILGQGPELLVQFQDESVVDDSQLPKDRFSAERLKGVDSTLKIQPAELGDSAMYLCASSSKRPVHHEQFFGPGTRLTVL.

This clone appeared once. The rearrangement uses TRBV27 and TRBJ1-5; 7 bases line up with TRBD1. The J segment lost 1 base and the V segment lost 3 bases, leaving 0 bases of the junction unmatched. The CDR3 covers 14 residues. Germline loops: CDR1 MNHEY, CDR2 SMNVEV (reference sequence). CDR3 coding DNA: TGTGCCAGCAGTTTGGGACAGAGCAATCAGCCCCAGCATTTT. Translating it yields CASSLGQSNQPQHF.

This clone was seen a handful of times. The CDR3 loop reads CASSPGGGSWGEQYF. As DNA, the CDR3 is TGTGCCAGCAGCCCCGGAGGTGGTAGCTGGGGCGAGCAGTACTTC. The chain uses TRBV7-9 and TRBJ2-7; D is perhaps TRBD2 (5 bases). V lost 5 bases and J 6 bases, leaving 20 bases between the germline ends. CDR3 size: 15 residues. Germline CDR1 SEHNR, CDR2 FQNEAQ (reference sequence).

The rearrangement joins TRBV12-5 to TRBJ2-4, with a weak D call TRBD2 (6 bases). V lost 2 bases to trimming and J lost 0 bases, with 11 bases between them. Germline-derived CDR1 and CDR2 are LGHNT and FRNRAP. CDR3 length: 16 residues. The CDR3 sequence: CASGLFPGLAKNIQYF. DNA for the CDR3: TGTGCTAGTGGTTTGTTCCCGGGACTAGCCAAAAACATTCAGTACTTC.

This chain joins TRBV6-1 and TRBJ2-5; 12 bases agree with TRBD2. The J segment lost 7 bases and the V segment lost 6 bases, leaving 3 bases of the junction unmatched. This CDR3 is 13 amino acids long. CDR1 MNHNS and CDR2 SASEGT come from the germline V gene. The CDR3 loop is CASSLTSGGTQYF. The CDR3 DNA reads as TGTGCCAGCAGCTTGACTAGCGGGGGGACCCAGTACTTC.

This clone occurred a few times. The limits of the CDR3 on the DNA are not certain, so only TCRdb's listed CDR3 is given. The chain couples TRBV6-5 to TRBJ1-1; the table calls TRBD1, which could not be checked here. Counting both end residues, the CDR3 totals 14 amino acids. Per the germline V gene, CDR1 is MNHEY and CDR2 is SVGAGI. CDR3 sequence reads: CASILDRANTEAFF.

This chain uses TRBV30 with TRBJ1-4, with unresolved D. CDR3 length: 15 residues. Germline V gene lookup returns CDR1 GTSNPN and CDR2 SVGIG (reference sequence). V was clipped by 0 bases and J by 5 bases, with 13 bases between them. CDR3 sequence reads: CAWSVTPDMNEKLFF. Here the CDR3 DNA reads TGTGCCTGGAGTGTAACCCCTGACATGAATGAAAAACTGTTTTTT.

The J gene is TRBJ1-2, the V gene TRBV19, with D possibly TRBD1 on 5 matching bases. The V end lost 1 base, the J end lost 2 bases, and 8 bases lay between the germline ends. Germline assignment: CDR1 LNHDA and CDR2 SQIVND (reference sequence). CDR3 length: 14 amino acids. The CDR3 loop reads CASSIGAGNYGYTF. For the CDR3, the DNA is TGTGCCAGTAGTATAGGGGCAGGGAACTATGGCTACACCTTC.

This rearrangement joins TRBV5-5 to TRBJ1-5; possibly TRBD1 for D (6 bases). This CDR3 has 14 residues. Trimming stripped 4 bases from V and 6 bases from J, with 14 bases between. In germline, CDR1 is SGHKS, CDR2 YYEKEE (reference sequence). The CDR3 loop reads CASSPAGASQPQHF. DNA of the CDR3: TGTGCCAGCAGCCCCGCAGGGGCCTCTCAGCCCCAGCATTTT.

The chain couples TRBV29-1 to TRBJ1-3, with TRBD1 matching over 7 bases. CDR1 SQVTM and CDR2 ANQGSEA come from the germline V gene. J gave up 2 bases and V 4 bases, and 5 bases lay outside the gene matches. The CDR3 runs to 14 residues. In DNA form, the CDR3 reads TGCAGCGTTGGCCTTGGACAGGCTGGAAACACCATATATTTT. It codes for CSVGLGQAGNTIYF.

The V call is TRBV7-2, the J call TRBJ1-5; 7 bases line up with TRBD1. CDR1 and CDR2 from the germline V gene are SGHTA and FQGNSA. The CDR3 covers 13 residues. Trimming took 7 bases from V and 3 from J; bases not matched to a gene: 3. CDR3 protein: CASKGQNNQPQHF. The CDR3 bases are TGTGCCAGCAAGGGACAGAACAATCAGCCCCAGCATTTT.

This clone is a singleton in its sample. The rearrangement links TRBV13 to TRBJ1-1; TRBD1 matches at 9 bases. The J segment lost 5 bases and the V segment lost 5 bases, leaving 12 bases of the junction unmatched. Germline CDR1 PRHDT, CDR2 FYEKMQ (reference sequence). This CDR3 has 16 residues. CDR3 sequence reads: CASSPNRGQEKTEAFF. The CDR3 nucleotides are TGTGCCAGCAGCCCTAACAGGGGGCAGGAGAAAACTGAAGCTTTCTTT.

The table lists this clone with a count of one. V usage is TRBV7-9 and J usage is TRBJ1-1; possible D gene TRBD1, 5 bases. The CDR3 contains 14 residues. Trimming cost V 10 bases and J 2 bases, with 17 bases left between them. Germline V gene sequence: CDR1 SEHNR, CDR2 FQNEAQ (reference sequence). The CDR3 DNA reads TGTGCCACCTATCACAGGCAACTAAACACTGAAGCTTTCTTT. Protein: CATYHRQLNTEAFF.

This chain links TRBV7-8 with TRBJ2-1, with 7 positions matching TRBD1. From germline, CDR1 is SGHVS and CDR2 FQNEAQ. The CDR3 consists of 16 residues. With V trimmed by 2 bases and J by 1 base, 5 bases remained unmatched. Here the CDR3 reads CASSLLSGGSYNEQFF. The CDR3 DNA is TGTGCCAGCAGCTTATTATCAGGGGGTTCCTACAATGAGCAGTTCTTC.

The V call is TRBV29-1, the J call TRBJ2-1, with D uncertain. The CDR3 has 12 residues. CDR1 SQVTM and CDR2 ANQGSEA come from the germline V gene. Trimming cost V 3 bases and J 1 base, with 4 bases left between them. CDR3 amino acids: CSVETSYNEQFF. In DNA form, the CDR3 reads TGCAGCGTTGAGACATCCTACAATGAGCAGTTCTTC.

In regard to this clone: An end of the junction differs from the germline gene, which may be a read error. This chain connects TRBV9 to TRBJ1-2, with no clear D. Germline CDR1 is SGDLS and CDR2 is YYNGEE. There are 14 residues in the CDR3. The chain's CDR3 is CASSASLANYGCTF. CDR3 DNA sequence: TGTGCCAGCAGCGCGTCCTTAGCTAACTATGGCTGCACCTTC.

A single count supports this clone. The chain joins TRBV7-8 to TRBJ2-7, with a tentative D call TRBD2 (5 bases). V was cut by 1 base and J by 3 bases, with 10 bases left in between. CDR1 is SGHVS and CDR2 is FQNEAQ in the germline V gene. This CDR3 is built from 14 residues. The CDR3 region is CASSLEADHYEQYF. The DNA for the CDR3 is TGTGCCAGCAGCTTAGAAGCGGACCACTACGAGCAGTACTTC.

The rearrangement joins TRBV2 to TRBJ1-5, with D maybe TRBD1 (6 bases). Germline values: CDR1 SNHLY, CDR2 FYNNEI. V was trimmed by 5 bases and J by 6 bases, leaving 11 bases between them. This CDR3 spans 13 amino acids. Written as DNA, the CDR3 is TGTGCCAGCAGTCCAACAGGGACTCAGCCCCAGCATTTT. Its protein is CASSPTGTQPQHF.

The rearrangement links TRBV30 to TRBJ1-2; a possible D gene is TRBD1 (5 bases). V gave up 1 base and J gave up 7 bases, with 10 bases separating them. The CDR3 runs to 12 residues. Germline CDR1 is GTSNPN and CDR2 is SVGIG (reference sequence). In DNA form, the CDR3 reads TGTGCCTGGAGTGACGGGGGAGGTGGCTACACCTTC. Its translation: CAWSDGGGGYTF.